This is a list of T cell receptor beta chains from one sample in a study of blood T cell repertoires in COVID-19. The table came from immunoSEQ multiplex PCR; TCRdb's copy has only in-frame clones and leaves some out. The table shows over 200,000 clones, with 84% occurring only once. Material: PBMCs or T cells enriched from blood (not recorded which). The receptors here all came from a woman in her forties who had recovered from COVID-19. CDR3s include the opening cysteine and the closing phenylalanine or tryptophan. A D gene is named only where the DNA matches it firmly. Some rows have no size entry. The others give once, few or many, or a class for an expanded clone.

J | size | D | V | CDR3 | DNA
TRBJ1-1 | NA | NA | TRBV28 | CASSLNRALNTEAFF | TGTGCCAGCAGTCTAAACAGGGCTTTGAACACTGAAGCTTTCTTT
TRBJ2-3 | NA | NA | TRBV19 | CASSVRQDFTDTQYF | TGTGCCAGTAGTGTCCGACAGGATTTCACAGATACGCAGTATTTT
TRBJ2-5 | NA | NA | TRBV5-4 | CASSLRAPGGETQYF | TGTGCCAGCAGCTTGCGGGCCCCCGGGGGAGAGACCCAGTACTTC
TRBJ1-3 | NA | NA | TRBV27 | CASSFQGRPGNTIYF | TGTGCCAGTTCATTTCAGGGCCGTCCTGGAAACACCATATATTTT
TRBJ1-3 | NA | TRBD1 | TRBV10-3 | CAISDTGGSDTIYF | TGTGCCATCAGTGACACAGGGGGTTCGGACACCATATATTTT
TRBJ1-6 | NA | NA | TRBV27 | CASSFSFSNSPLHF | TGTGCCAGCAGTTTCTCTTTCAGTAATTCACCCCTCCACTTT
TRBJ2-7 | NA | TRBD2 | TRBV6-5 | CASSSPGTSGSYEQYF | TGTGCCAGCAGTTCCCCCGGGACTAGCGGGAGTTACGAGCAGTACTTC
TRBJ1-2 | NA | NA | TRBV11-2 | CASSLQGTGYGYTF | TGTGCCAGCAGCTTACAGGGCACGGGCTATGGCTACACCTTC
TRBJ2-1 | NA | NA | TRBV28 | CASSPRVRGSSYNEQFF | TGTGCCAGCAGTCCCCGTGTGAGGGGGAGCTCCTACAATGAGCAGTTCTTC
TRBJ2-1 | NA | TRBD2 | TRBV11-2 | CASSGTSGYNEQFF | TGTGCCAGCAGTGGGACTAGCGGTTACAATGAGCAGTTCTTC
TRBJ2-7 | NA | NA | TRBV9 | CASSVATGANYEQYF | TGTGCCAGCAGCGTAGCTACGGGAGCGAACTACGAGCAGTACTTC
TRBJ2-1 | NA | NA | TRBV5-1 | CASSSIQGYNEQFF | TGCGCCAGCAGCTCTATCCAGGGTTACAATGAGCAGTTCTTC
TRBJ1-1 | NA | NA | TRBV4-2 | CASSQESGDMNTEAFF | TGTGCCAGCAGCCAAGAATCGGGAGACATGAACACTGAAGCTTTCTTT
TRBJ1-2 | NA | TRBD1 | TRBV10-3 | CAISEQDRDGYTF | TGTGCCATCAGTGAACAGGACAGGGACGGCTACACCTTC
TRBJ1-4 | NA | NA | TRBV7-9 | CASSLGPSSNEKLFF | TGTGCCAGCAGCTTAGGCCCTAGTTCTAATGAAAAACTGTTTTTT
TRBJ1-2 | NA | NA | TRBV6-5 | CASIKRAGEPYGYTF | TGTGCCAGCATTAAAAGGGCCGGGGAACCTTATGGCTACACCTTC
TRBJ1-5 | once | TRBD1 | TRBV16 | CASSQRGQTYSNQPQHF | TGTGCCAGCAGCCAAAGGGGACAGACATATAGCAATCAGCCCCAGCATTTT
TRBJ1-5 | NA | NA | TRBV21-1 | CASSKAARGSPPYSNQPQHF | TGTGCCAGCAGCAAAGCAGCGAGGGGGTCGCCTCCGTATAGCAATCAGCCCCAGCATTTT
TRBJ2-2 | NA | TRBD2 | TRBV4-1 | CASSQALMRAGGTGELFF | TGCGCCAGCAGCCAAGCTTTAATGCGAGCGGGAGGCACCGGGGAGCTGTTTTTT
TRBJ2-3 | NA | TRBD2 | TRBV29-1 | CSVGEGLAELTDTQYF | TGCAGCGTTGGAGAGGGACTAGCGGAGCTCACAGATACGCAGTATTTT
TRBJ1-4 | NA | TRBD1 | TRBV5-1 | CASSLEQGGPNEKLFF | TGCGCCAGCAGCTTGGAACAGGGGGGCCCTAATGAAAAACTGTTTTTT
TRBJ1-3 | few | TRBD1 | TRBV4-3 | CASSQEYPGQMGNTIYF | TGCGCCAGCAGCCAAGAGTACCCGGGACAGATGGGAAACACCATATATTTT
TRBJ2-5 | NA | TRBD2 | TRBV7-9 | CASSFSGRYETQYF | TGTGCCAGCAGCTTTAGCGGGAGGTATGAGACCCAGTACTTC
TRBJ2-3 | NA | NA | TRBV7-8 | CASSSSLLASGTDTQYF | TGTGCCAGCAGCTCTAGCCTCCTTGCTAGCGGCACAGATACGCAGTATTTT
TRBJ2-5 | NA | TRBD2 | TRBV28 | CASSLGGLAGVSETQYF | TGTGCCAGCAGTCTAGGCGGACTAGCGGGAGTCTCGGAGACCCAGTACTTC
TRBJ2-1 | NA | NA | TRBV3-1/TRBV3-2 | CASSQEQTSRRNEQFF | TGTGCCAGCAGCCAAGAGCAGACCAGCCGGAGGAATGAGCAGTTCTTC